The source of this TCR beta chain is a study of T cell responses to AZD1222 COVID-19 vaccine. Study summary: Second-dose groups at about 4 or about 12 weeks were pooled. Study conclusions and caveats: When two AZD1222 doses had been given, Spike-specific TCR breadth and depth rose.

Assay used: immunoSEQ multiplex PCR; TCRdb lists only in-frame clones, some missing. The repertoire consists of some 83,000 clones, with 90% occurring once and the leading ten covering around 5.8%. Germline V gene data show CDR1 as LNHDA and CDR2 as SQIVND (reference sequence). Trimming stripped 6 bases from V and 2 bases from J, with 7 bases between. The CDR3 is 12 amino acids. This clone occurred once. Its antigen is currently unknown. The sequence was obtained from an adult in good health. The sequenced sample was peripheral blood, obtained on day 0 of AZD1222 vaccination. This sequence joins TRBV19 and TRBJ1-2; D not resolved. CDR3 nucleotide sequence: TGTGCCAGTAGCACGATAAACTATGGCTACACCTTC. Translation: CASSTINYGYTF.